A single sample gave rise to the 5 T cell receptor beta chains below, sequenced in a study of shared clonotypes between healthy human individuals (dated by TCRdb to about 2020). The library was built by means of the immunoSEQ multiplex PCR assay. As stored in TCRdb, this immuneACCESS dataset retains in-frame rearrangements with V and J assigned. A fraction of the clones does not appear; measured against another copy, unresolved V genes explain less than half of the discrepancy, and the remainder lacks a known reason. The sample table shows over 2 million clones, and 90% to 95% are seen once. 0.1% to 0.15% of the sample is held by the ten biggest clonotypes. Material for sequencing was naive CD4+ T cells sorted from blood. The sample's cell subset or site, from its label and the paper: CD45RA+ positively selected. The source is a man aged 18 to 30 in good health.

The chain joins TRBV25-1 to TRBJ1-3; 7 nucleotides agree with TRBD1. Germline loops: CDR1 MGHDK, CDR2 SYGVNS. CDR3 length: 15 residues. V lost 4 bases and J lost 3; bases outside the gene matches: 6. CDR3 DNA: TGTGCCAGCAGTGCCCCAGGGGGGGGTGGAAACACCATATATTTT. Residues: CASSAPGGGGNTIYF.

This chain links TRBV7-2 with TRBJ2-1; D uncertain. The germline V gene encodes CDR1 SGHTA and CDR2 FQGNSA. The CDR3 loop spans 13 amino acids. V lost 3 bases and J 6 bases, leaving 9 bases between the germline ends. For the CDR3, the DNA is TGTGCCAGCAGCTTGGGCAGGACCAATGAGCAGTTCTTC. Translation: CASSLGRTNEQFF.

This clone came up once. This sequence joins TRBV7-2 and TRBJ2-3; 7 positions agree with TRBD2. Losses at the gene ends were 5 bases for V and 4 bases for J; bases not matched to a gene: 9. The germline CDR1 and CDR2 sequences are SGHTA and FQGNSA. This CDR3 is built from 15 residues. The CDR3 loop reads CASSLRWGGSDTQYF. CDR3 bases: TGTGCCAGCAGCCTAAGGTGGGGGGGTTCAGATACGCAGTATTTT. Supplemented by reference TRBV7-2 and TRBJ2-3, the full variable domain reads GAGVSQSPSNKVTEKGKDVELRCDPISGHTALYWYRQSLGQGLEFLIYFQGNSAPDKSGLPSDRFSAERTGGSVSTLTIQRTQQEDSAVYLCASSLRWGGSDTQYFGPGTRLTVL.

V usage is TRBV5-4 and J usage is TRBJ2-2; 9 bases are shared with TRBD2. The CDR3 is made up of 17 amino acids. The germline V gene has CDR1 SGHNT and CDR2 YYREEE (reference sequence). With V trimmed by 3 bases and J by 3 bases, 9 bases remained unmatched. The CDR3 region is CASSSWGSGGHTGELFF. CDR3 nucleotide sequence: TGTGCCAGCAGCTCCTGGGGTAGCGGGGGCCACACCGGGGAGCTGTTTTTT.

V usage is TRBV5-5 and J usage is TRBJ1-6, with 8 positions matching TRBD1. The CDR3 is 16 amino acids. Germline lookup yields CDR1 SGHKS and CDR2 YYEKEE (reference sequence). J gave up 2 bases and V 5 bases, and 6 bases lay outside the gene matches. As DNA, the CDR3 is TGTGCCAGCAGGCAAGGACAGGGCACCTATAATTCACCCCTCCACTTT. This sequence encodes CASRQGQGTYNSPLHF.